The 10 T cell receptor beta chains below all came from one sample that was sequenced in a study of T cell responses to AZD1222 COVID-19 vaccine. The repertoire was sequenced with immunoSEQ multiplex PCR; TCRdb's copy has only in-frame clones and lacks some. Among approximately 130,000 clones listed, more than 85% were seen once. This material consisted of peripheral blood, taken on day 0 of AZD1222 vaccination. The receptors derive from an adult in good health.

In DNA, the CDR3 is TGCGCCAGCAGTGAGGGCTCGGGGGCGAATACTGAAGCTTTCTTT. It specifies CASSEGSGANTEAFF. This sequence joins TRBV10-1 and TRBJ1-1; D is perhaps TRBD1 (6 bases). The CDR3 consists of 15 residues. CDR1 WNHNN and CDR2 SYGVQD come from the germline V gene (reference sequence). The V and J ends lost 2 bases and 5 bases respectively, with 15 bases between them.

V and J are TRBV3-1 (or the pseudogene TRBV3-2) and TRBJ1-5, with D possibly matching TRBD1 (5 bases). V dropped 1 base and J dropped 2 bases, with 9 bases sitting between them. Germline lookup yields CDR1 LGHDT and CDR2 YNNKEL (reference sequence). The CDR3 spans 15 residues. CDR3 in amino acids: CASSQGWGGNQPQHF. In nucleotides, the CDR3 is TGTGCCAGCAGCCAAGGATGGGGGGGCAATCAGCCCCAGCATTTT.

This sequence joins TRBV28 and TRBJ1-5; TRBD1 aligns across 10 bases. Germline values: CDR1 MDHEN, CDR2 SYDVKM. The CDR3 loop spans 15 amino acids. The V and J ends lost 2 bases and 7 bases, in that order; junction bases with no gene match: 5. The CDR3 protein is CASSLTGQGRQPQHF. CDR3 nucleotides: TGTGCCAGCAGTTTAACGGGACAGGGGAGACAGCCCCAGCATTTT. The full variable domain, rest sourced from reference TRBV28 and TRBJ1-5, is DVKVTQSSRYLVKRTGEKVFLECVQDMDHENMFWYRQDPGLGLRLIYFSYDVKMKEKGDIPEGYSVSREKKERFSLILESASTNQTSMYLCASSLTGQGRQPQHFGDGTRLSIL.

The V and J genes are TRBV5-1 and TRBJ1-1; D possibly corresponds to TRBD1 (5 bases). CDR3 length: 12 amino acids. Germline V CDR1 and CDR2: SGHRS, YFSETQ. The V and J ends lost 7 bases and 9 bases respectively, with 16 bases between them. CDR3 nucleotide sequence: TGCGCCAGCGGGGACCCTCCGAATCAAGCTTTCTTT. As protein: CASGDPPNQAFF.

The V gene is TRBV14, the J gene TRBJ2-5, with TRBD2 matching over 12 bases. V dropped 2 bases and J dropped 4; count of bases not matched to a gene: 8. The CDR3 contains 17 residues. Germline V lookup: CDR1 SGHDN, CDR2 FVKESK. CDR3 region: CASSQRLAGGIGETQYF. The CDR3 coding sequence is TGTGCCAGCAGCCAACGGCTAGCGGGAGGGATAGGAGAGACCCAGTACTTC.

This clone was seen more than once but under ten times. V usage is TRBV5-6 and J usage is TRBJ2-7; the D gene could be TRBD1 or TRBD2 (5 bases each). Per the germline V gene, CDR1 is SGHDT and CDR2 is YYEEEE. V was clipped by 3 bases and J by 5 bases, with 12 bases between them. The CDR3 contains 13 residues. This chain's CDR3 is CASSWARGDEQYF. The DNA of the CDR3 is TGTGCCAGCAGCTGGGCAAGAGGGGACGAGCAGTACTTC.

V gene TRBV7-8 combines with J gene TRBJ2-4; 12 positions match TRBD2. V lost 2 bases to trimming and J lost 0 bases; unmatched junction nucleotides: 5. CDR1 and CDR2 (germline): SGHVS, FQNEAQ. There are 18 residues in the CDR3. CDR3 in DNA: TGTGCCAGCAGCTTACAAGGACTAGCGGGGATAGCCAAAAACATTCAGTACTTC. It encodes CASSLQGLAGIAKNIQYF.

This clone was seen a few times. The V call is TRBV9, the J call TRBJ2-3; tentative D call: TRBD1 (6 bases). Per the germline V gene, CDR1 is SGDLS and CDR2 is YYNGEE. The CDR3 has 16 amino acids. V lost 2 bases and J lost 5, with 18 bases in between. The CDR3 loop reads CASSVNTGTIGDTQYF. The CDR3 DNA sequence: TGTGCCAGCAGCGTCAATACAGGGACCATCGGAGATACGCAGTATTTT.

The J gene is TRBJ1-3, the V gene TRBV14; D gene ambiguous. Germline V gene lookup returns CDR1 SGHDN and CDR2 FVKESK. The CDR3 length is 16 residues. V was cut by 1 base and J by 0 bases, with 10 bases left in between. The CDR3 DNA reads TGTGCCAGCAGCCAAGGGGGAAGCTACTCTGGAAACACCATATATTTT. Translating it yields CASSQGGSYSGNTIYF.

This clone is medium-sized in the sample. The chain joins TRBV7-9 to TRBJ2-7; D possibly corresponds to TRBD2 (6 bases). Germline V gene data show CDR1 as SEHNR and CDR2 as FQNEAQ (reference sequence). V was shortened by 2 bases and J by 9 bases, with 17 bases between the two germline ends. This CDR3 comprises 14 residues. The CDR3 DNA is TGTGCCAGCAGCTTATCCACCGGGGGTTTTGGGCAGTACTTC. Amino acids: CASSLSTGGFGQYF. The full variable domain, with the rest looked up from reference TRBV7-9 and TRBJ2-7, is DTGVSQNPRHKITKRGQNVTFRCDPISEHNRLYWYRQTLGQGPEFLTYFQNEAQLEKSRLLSDRFSAERPKGSFSTLEIQRTEQGDSAMYLCASSLSTGGFGQYFGPGTRLTVT.